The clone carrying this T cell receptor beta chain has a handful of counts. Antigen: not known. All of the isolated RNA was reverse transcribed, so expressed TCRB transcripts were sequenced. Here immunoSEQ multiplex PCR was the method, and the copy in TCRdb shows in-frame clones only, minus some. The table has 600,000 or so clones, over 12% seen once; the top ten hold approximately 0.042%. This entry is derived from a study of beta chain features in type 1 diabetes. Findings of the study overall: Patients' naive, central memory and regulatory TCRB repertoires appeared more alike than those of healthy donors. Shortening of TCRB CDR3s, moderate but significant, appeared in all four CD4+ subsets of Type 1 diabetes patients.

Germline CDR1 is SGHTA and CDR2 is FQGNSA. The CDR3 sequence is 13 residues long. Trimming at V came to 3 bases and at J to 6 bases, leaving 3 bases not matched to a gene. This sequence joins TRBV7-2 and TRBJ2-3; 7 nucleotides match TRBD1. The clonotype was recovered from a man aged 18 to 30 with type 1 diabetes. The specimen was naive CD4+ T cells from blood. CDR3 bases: TGTGCCAGCAGCTTGAACAGGGGCGATACGCAGTATTTT. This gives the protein CASSLNRGDTQYF.